The T cell receptor beta chain under discussion was sequenced for a study of OX40 agonist ivuxolimab in advanced cancers. Context from the whole study: Ivuxolimab was an agonistic, fully human IgG2 monoclonal antibody directed against OX40 (CD134), a costimulatory receptor. Intravenous ivuxolimab was administered to patients every 2 weeks at six dose levels: 0.01, 0.1, 0.3, 1.5, 3 and 10 mg/kg. Of the approximately 50 patients in dose escalation, some 20 had hepatocellular carcinoma, around 15 had melanoma, 9 had renal cell carcinoma and 9 had head and neck cancer. In the dose-escalation cohort, around four fifths of patients were male, and the mean age was around 60 years, with a range of roughly 20 to 85. Patients were allowed to have had prior anti-PD-1, anti-PD-L1 or anti-CTLA-4 therapy, and approximately 40% of the dose-escalation patients had previously received checkpoint inhibitors. Partial responses occurred in three dose-escalation patients, of whom one had hepatocellular carcinoma and two had cutaneous melanoma. The purpose of peripheral TCRbeta sequencing was to test whether ivuxolimab changed TCR sequence diversity and led to clonal T-cell expansion. The paper covers the monotherapy dose-escalation part of the phase I ivuxolimab trial, which included N of about 50 patients. Study-level results and caveats: At doses from 0.1 to 3.0 mg/kg, clonal expansion was seen in both CD4+ and CD8+ blood T cells between baseline and week 6. Low levels of normalized T-cell clonal expansion were also seen in some nonresponding patients. The antigen specificity of the peripheral T cells that underwent clonal expansion was not determined. After ivuxolimab, expanded clones were on average more numerous among CD8+ T cells than among CD4+ T cells. In partial responders in the 0.1-3.0 mg/kg groups, normalized peripheral clonal expansion was found to be among the lowest, especially among CD8+ T cells.

Patients with a history of autoimmune disease or receiving systemic immunosuppression were excluded from the trial. Peripheral blood for TCR sequencing was collected from all dose cohorts at baseline, on cycle 4 day 1, and on cycle 7 day 1. The samples were drawn from a first-in-human, open-label, multicenter phase I dose-escalation trial of ivuxolimab. Adults with locally advanced or metastatic melanoma, renal cell, hepatocellular, or head and neck squamous cell carcinoma were enrolled in the trial. Before TCR sequencing, CD4+ T cells and CD8+ T cells from peripheral blood were sorted into separate populations. Genomic DNA was isolated from the sorted cells so that the TCRbeta CDR3 region could be sequenced. TCRbeta CDR3 regions were sequenced using the immunoSEQ Assay. Imported from immuneACCESS, the table was reduced by TCRdb to in-frame sequences with V and J called. These copies leave out some clones; in studies compared against another copy, an unresolved V gene accounts for under half, and the cause of the remainder is not known. The sample data list tens of thousands of clones, and about 82% of these were observed just once. The ten largest clonotypes hold approximately 2% of the sample.

Sequences MNHEY (CDR1) and SMNVEV (CDR2) are obtained from the germline V gene (reference sequence). From the cysteine through the phenylalanine, the CDR3 covers 15 amino acids. Left in the record is the CDR3 DNA by itself, 45 bases read in frame from the first base. Trimmed from V: 8 bases; trimmed from J: 0 bases; junction bases lacking a gene match: 4. As concerns this clone: Its antigen specificity is not known. Base qualities are not at hand, and no much larger clone is one base apart.

The sample was CD4+ or CD8+ T cells sorted from blood, taken in a trial of the OX40 agonist ivuxolimab. This chain joins TRBV27 to TRBJ2-3; TRBD2 fits 11 bases in the junction. This clonotype was obtained from an adult with an advanced solid tumor such as melanoma, head and neck, liver or kidney cancer. In nucleotide form, the sequence is TGTGCCAGCGGACGGACTAGCGGGAGCACAGATACGCAGTATTTT. This sequence encodes CASGRTSGSTDTQYF.